This T cell receptor beta chain is drawn from a study of blood T cells in healthy people across ages. This clonotype was seen at least ten times. It was with a sample-barcoded 5' primer and a J-beta primer mix that a second PCR of roughly 6 to 11 cycles was run. TCRdb fed the 5' RACE reads into MiXCR, producing one record per CDR3 protein. Of 1 million or so distinct CDR3 sequences listed, 25% are singletons. In addition, the sample was reused for a study of T cells of mothers and their children.

The sequenced sample consisted of blood. The sequence was collected from a girl aged 2-9 years in good health.

The CDR3 region has the DNA TGCAGCGCGTCCGGGACAGGGTCCAATGAGCAGTTCTTC. It translates to CSASGTGSNEQFF. This chain uses TRBV29-1 with TRBJ2-5, with 9 positions matching TRBD1. The better agreement between TRBJ2-1 and the DNA end casts doubt on the J call. The CDR3 has 13 amino acids. CDR1 and CDR2 from the germline V gene are SQVTM and ANQGSEA.